The 27 T cell receptor beta chains in this list originate from one sample, sequenced in a study of Graves' ophthalmopathy and Graves' hyperthyroidism (dated by TCRdb to 2016 to 2019). The sequencing machine was an Illumina HiSeq 2000. For repertoire sequencing, TCR beta CDR3 regions were amplified from RNA transcripts. A first-round RT-PCR used HTBI primers with the Qiagen OneStep RT-PCR kit, followed by a second-round multiplex PCR, size selection and purification. Through fastp at Q25 and MiXCR, TCRdb rebuilt clones from the public reads, retaining in-frame beta chains. Every entry covers one CDR3 protein and lists the most common genes and DNA from its rows. The sample includes over a million distinct CDR3 sequences, with about 35% observed a single time. Of the sample, around 10% falls within the top ten clones. The sample consisted of peripheral blood or thyroid tissue (not recorded which). The receptors here all came from an adult man with Graves' hyperthyroidism.

The chain is built from TRBV10-2 and TRBJ1-1; tentative D call: TRBD1 (5 bases). The CDR3 consists of 15 residues. Per the germline V gene, CDR1 is WSHSY and CDR2 is SAAADI. Trimming removed 2 bases at V and 1 base at J, with 11 bases between. The CDR3 nucleotides read TGCGCCAGCAGTGAGGACGGGGGTGGGAACACTGAAGCTTTCTTT. This sequence encodes CASSEDGGGNTEAFF.

The CDR3 DNA is TGTGCCATAAGGGGGCTCGATGGAAACACCATATATTTT. Translating it yields CAIRGLDGNTIYF. This chain uses TRBV10-3 with TRBJ1-3; 7 nucleotides agree with TRBD1. The V gene's germline CDR1 is ENHRY and CDR2 SYGVKD. The CDR3 consists of 13 residues. With 9 bases clipped from V and 3 bases from J, the junction kept 5 bases outside the gene matches.

This clonotype was counted at least ten times. The chain joins TRBV7-2 to TRBJ2-7; D is unresolved. The CDR3 length is 13 residues. Deletions cut 1 base from V and 4 bases from J, with 8 bases between. Germline loops: CDR1 SGHTA, CDR2 FQGNSA. In nucleotides, the CDR3 is TGTGCCAGCAGCTTAGTGTCACGATACGAGCAGTACTTC. It codes for CASSLVSRYEQYF.

This clonotype appeared a few times. This chain connects TRBV6-6 to TRBJ2-7; TRBD2 aligns across 7 bases. CDR3 length: 12 amino acids. Trimming cost V 10 bases and J 3 bases; bases outside gene matches: 6. Germline lookup yields CDR1 MNHNY and CDR2 SVGAGI (reference sequence). CDR3 protein: CATREASYEQYF. The CDR3, as DNA: TGTGCCACCCGGGAGGCTAGCTACGAGCAGTACTTC.

This clonotype was detected a few times. The V and J genes are TRBV2 and TRBJ1-6; TRBD1 aligns across 8 bases. V trimming: 4 bases; J trimming: 10 bases; junction bases outside the gene matches: 6. CDR3 length: 14 residues. Germline-derived CDR1 and CDR2 are SNHLY and FYNNEI. The CDR3 loop is CASSVQGEQSPLHF. The CDR3 DNA sequence: TGTGCCAGCAGTGTACAGGGGGAGCAGTCACCCCTCCACTTT.

The V gene is TRBV19, the J gene TRBJ1-1, with D perhaps TRBD1 (6 bases). Germline V gene lookup returns CDR1 LNHDA and CDR2 SQIVND (reference sequence). CDR3 length: 14 residues. V was clipped by 9 bases and J by 7 bases, with 21 bases between them. The CDR3 reads CASWARGANYEAFF. The CDR3 DNA follows: TGTGCCAGCTGGGCCCGGGGGGCGAACTATGAAGCTTTCTTT.

The J gene is TRBJ1-3, the V gene TRBV7-2; D is unclear. The CDR3 extends over 18 amino acids. Germline CDR1 and CDR2: SGHTA and FQGNSA. V lost 1 base, J lost 4 bases, and 20 bases lay in between. This chain's CDR3 is CASSLEVRAGRGGNTIYF. Written as DNA, the CDR3 is TGTGCCAGCAGCTTAGAGGTCCGGGCAGGTCGTGGGGGAAACACCATATATTTT.

This clonotype was seen many times. This sequence joins TRBV15 and TRBJ1-6; tentative D call: TRBD1 (5 bases). V was clipped by 0 bases and J by 9 bases, with 12 bases between them. Germline V CDR1 and CDR2: LNHNV, YYDKDF (reference sequence). This CDR3 region has 15 residues. CDR3 in DNA: TGTGCCACCAGCAGAGAGGCAGGGCTTCGTTCACCCCTCCACTTT. This sequence encodes CATSREAGLRSPLHF. Complete variable domain (other parts from reference TRBV15 and TRBJ1-6): DAMVIQNPRYQVTQFGKPVTLSCSQTLNHNVMYWYQQKSSQAPKLLFHYYDKDFNNEADTPDNFQSRRPNTSFCFLDIRSPGLGDTAMYLCATSREAGLRSPLHFGNGTRLTVT.

This clonotype was observed a few times. The rearrangement uses TRBV6-2 or TRBV6-3 and TRBJ1-5; D is undetermined. The CDR3 consists of 13 residues. Germline assignment: CDR1 MNHEY and CDR2 SVGEGT. Trimming left V 2 bases short and J 5 bases short, with 7 bases between. The CDR3 DNA reads TGTGCCAGCAGTTACAGTAAACATCAGCCCCAGCATTTT. Protein product: CASSYSKHQPQHF.

The V call is TRBV7-9, the J call TRBJ1-6; unclear D gene. V lost 1 base, J lost 7 bases, and 11 bases lay in between. The CDR3 spans 15 residues. CDR1 is SEHNR, CDR2 FQNEAQ, per germline (reference sequence). The CDR3 DNA is TGTGCCAGCAGCTTAGATCGCGGCGCCAATTCACCCCTCCACTTT. Translating it yields CASSLDRGANSPLHF.

This clonotype came up many times. This chain connects TRBV2 to TRBJ1-6; the D gene is possibly TRBD1 (6 bases). Germline V lookup: CDR1 SNHLY, CDR2 FYNNEI. Trimming removed 9 bases at V and 8 bases at J, with 14 bases between. The CDR3 spans 13 residues. CDR3 loop: CASGDIGYSPLHF. As DNA, the CDR3 is TGTGCCAGTGGGGACATCGGATATTCACCCCTCCACTTT.

This clonotype was detected ten times or more. This CDR3 is CASSLDRVSTEAFF. DNA for the CDR3: TGTGCCAGCAGCTTAGATCGTGTATCCACTGAAGCTTTCTTT. The rearrangement joins TRBV7-9 to TRBJ1-1, with D unclear. The CDR3 contains 14 residues. Germline CDR1 reads SEHNR; CDR2 reads FQNEAQ (reference sequence). The V end lost 1 base, the J end lost 4 bases, and 10 bases lay between the germline ends. The full variable domain, completed using reference TRBV7-9 and TRBJ1-1, is DTGVSQNPRHKITKRGQNVTFRCDPISEHNRLYWYRQTLGQGPEFLTYFQNEAQLEKSRLLSDRFSAERPKGSFSTLEIQRTEQGDSAMYLCASSLDRVSTEAFFGQGTRLTVV.

This clonotype came up a few times. The chain carries TRBV11-2 and TRBJ1-4; TRBD1 agrees at 10 bases. CDR3 length: 15 amino acids. CDR1 SGHAT and CDR2 FQNNGV come from the germline V gene. The J segment lost 7 bases and the V segment lost 5 bases, leaving 7 bases of the junction unmatched. The CDR3 nucleotides read TGTGCCAGCAGCCCCCGACAGGGGGCAAGTGAAAAACTGTTTTTT. As protein: CASSPRQGASEKLFF.

This clonotype was seen ten or more times. The chain is built from TRBV12-3 or TRBV12-4 and TRBJ1-1; D is undetermined. The CDR3 consists of 13 residues. Trimming removed 7 bases at V and 1 base at J, with 10 bases between. CDR3 in amino acids: CASIRGRNTEAFF. The CDR3 DNA is TGTGCCAGCATTCGGGGAAGGAACACTGAAGCTTTCTTT.

Turning to this clonotype: Its ends do not fully match the called genes, so a read error is possible. V gene TRBV6-4 combines with J gene TRBJ1-1; D call uncertain. The CDR3 is 12 amino acids. Germline CDR1 reads MRHNA; CDR2 reads SNTAGT. CDR3 nucleotide sequence: TGTGCCAGCAGTTACCCCCGAATTGAAGCTCTCTTT. Its protein is CASSYPRIEALF.

Comment on this clonotype: A much more abundant neighbour one base away suggests this may be a read error. The CDR3 does not close with the conserved phenylalanine or tryptophan, likely indicating a read error. J is TRBJ1-4 and V is TRBV7-9; D is undetermined. The CDR3 spans 16 residues. The germline V gene encodes CDR1 SEHNR and CDR2 FQNEAQ (reference sequence). The germline V and J ends were trimmed by 5 bases and 3 bases, with 16 bases remaining between them. In DNA form, the CDR3 reads TGTGCCAGCAGCGAAAGGGCCGCAGCAGCTAATGAAAAACTGTTTTCT. It translates to CASSERAAAANEKLFS.

Ten or more counts support this clonotype. The rearrangement links TRBV9 to TRBJ1-6, with 7 bases fitting TRBD1. The V gene end was trimmed by 3 bases and the J gene end by 10 bases; junction bases not matched to a gene: 4. Germline-derived CDR1 and CDR2 are SGDLS and YYNGEE. This CDR3 is built from 13 residues. The DNA for the CDR3 is TGTGCCAGCAGCGATGACAGGGTCTCACCCCTCCACTTT. Translated, it gives CASSDDRVSPLHF.

A word on this clonotype: A much larger clone differs from this one at a single base, so this may be a read error. This chain links TRBV20-1 with TRBJ2-5, with D tentatively TRBD2 (6 bases). Germline CDR1 and CDR2: DFQATT and SNEGSKA (reference sequence). The CDR3 length is 11 residues. Trimming left V 5 bases short and J 11 bases short, with 15 bases between. The CDR3 sequence: CSASPGLQQYF. The CDR3 coding sequence is TGCAGTGCTTCCCCGGGACTCCAGCAGTACTTC.

This clonotype was seen repeatedly, ten times or more. This rearrangement joins TRBV12-3 or TRBV12-4 to TRBJ2-5, with a tentative D call TRBD2 (5 bases). V was trimmed by 5 bases and J by 4 bases, leaving 20 bases between them. The CDR3 loop spans 16 amino acids. Here the CDR3 reads CASSLGRVRGAETQYF. The CDR3 coding sequence is TGTGCCAGCAGTCTTGGGCGGGTCCGGGGTGCAGAGACCCAGTACTTC.

The CDR3 DNA follows: TGTGCCAGCAGCTCGAAGGGGGCGTACACCATATATTTT. This sequence encodes CASSSKGAYTIYF. The chain has TRBV9 and TRBJ1-3, with 7 positions matching TRBD1. V gave up 4 bases and J gave up 8 bases; unmatched junction bases: 6. Per the germline V gene, CDR1 is SGDLS and CDR2 is YYNGEE. The CDR3 has 13 residues. Full variable domain (outside the CDR3, taken from reference TRBV9 and TRBJ1-3): DSGVTQTPKHLITATGQRVTLRCSPRSGDLSVYWYQQSLDQGLQFLIQYYNGEERAKGNILERFSAQQFPDLHSELNLSSLELGDSALYFCASSSKGAYTIYFGEGSWLTVV.

The chain recombines TRBV10-3 with TRBJ2-5; TRBD2 matches 10 bases. After removal of 10 bases from V and 2 bases from J, the junction contained 10 bases not matched to a gene. CDR1 is ENHRY, CDR2 SYGVKD, per germline. CDR3 length: 15 residues. CDR3 nucleotide sequence: TGTGCCACCTACGCTAGCGGGAGAGATCAAGAGACCCAGTACTTC. Its translation is CATYASGRDQETQYF.

The chain links TRBV20-1 to TRBJ2-5; 10 bases are shared with TRBD2. V lost 2 bases and J lost 7; bases outside the gene matches: 4. This CDR3 comprises 13 residues. CDR1 is DFQATT and CDR2 is SNEGSKA in the germline V gene (reference sequence). The CDR3 DNA reads TGCAGTGCTAGACTAGCGGGAGTGGCGACCCAGTACTTC. This translates into CSARLAGVATQYF.

There are a few counts of this clonotype. This chain links TRBV6-6 with TRBJ2-7; D possibly corresponds to TRBD1 (5 bases). Trimming removed 0 bases from V and 3 bases from J, with 12 bases in between. The germline V gene encodes CDR1 MNHNY and CDR2 SVGAGI (reference sequence). The CDR3 length is 15 residues. Written as DNA, the CDR3 is TGTGCCAGCAGTTACTCGGGCCAGGGCATCTACGAGCAGTACTTC. Protein product: CASSYSGQGIYEQYF.

The chain recombines TRBV10-3 with TRBJ2-7, with 8 positions matching TRBD2. V lost 6 bases to trimming and J lost 3 bases; unmatched junction nucleotides: 16. Per germline, CDR1 ENHRY and CDR2 SYGVKD. The CDR3 has 17 amino acids. The CDR3 here is CAIRAGAGPSGSYEQYF. The CDR3 nucleotides read TGTGCCATCAGGGCGGGGGCGGGACCCAGCGGGAGCTACGAGCAGTACTTC.

The V gene is TRBV2, the J gene TRBJ2-2; 9 bases align to TRBD1. With 2 bases clipped from V and 5 bases from J, the junction kept 6 bases outside the gene matches. CDR1 and CDR2 from the germline V gene are SNHLY and FYNNEI. This CDR3 has 16 residues. The CDR3 reads CASSETGTGPTGELFF. For the CDR3, the DNA is TGTGCCAGCAGTGAAACCGGGACAGGGCCGACCGGGGAGCTGTTTTTT.

This clonotype was recorded many times. The J gene is TRBJ1-6, the V gene TRBV20-1; 10 nucleotides align to TRBD1. The CDR3 is 16 amino acids. With V trimmed by 1 base and J by 4 bases, 4 bases remained unmatched. Germline CDR1 and CDR2: DFQATT and SNEGSKA (reference sequence). CDR3 sequence (DNA): TGCAGTGCTAGAGGGGGACAGGGGAATTATAATTCACCCCTCCACTTT. Translated, it gives CSARGGQGNYNSPLHF.

The rearrangement joins TRBV14 to TRBJ1-2; 8 positions agree with TRBD1. This CDR3 is 19 amino acids long. Per the germline V gene, CDR1 is SGHDN and CDR2 is FVKESK. The J segment lost 2 bases and the V segment lost 0 bases, leaving 14 bases of the junction unmatched. The CDR3 DNA reads as TGTGCCAGCAGCCAAGATTCCTGGCGGACAGGGCTTATAAACTATGGCTACACCTTC. This sequence encodes CASSQDSWRTGLINYGYTF.